These T cell receptor beta chains were read from a single sample in a study of response to subunit inactivated influenza vaccine. TCRdb processed the RT-PCR reads anew with MiXCR; each CDR3 protein has one entry. The table has about 500,000 distinct CDR3 sequences, more than 15% seen once. This specimen was CD4+ T cells sorted from PBMCs, taken roughly 24 months after vaccination. Every receptor here comes from a man between 50 and 75 years old who received an inactivated influenza vaccine. The CDR3 runs from the conserved cysteine through the conserved F or W. The D gene is left open where the match is weak. Clone size is not always given. Where it is, it says once, few, many or a class for expanded clones.

v_call	d_call	clone_size	j_call	cdr3_aa	cdr3_nt
TRBV21-1	-	-	TRBJ1-4	CASSATGATNEKLFF	TGTGCCAGCAGCGCTACAGGGGCAACTAATGAAAAACTGTTTTTT
TRBV7-9	-	-	TRBJ2-7	CASSLFWGEQYF	TGTGCCAGCAGCTTATTTTGGGGCGAGCAGTACTTC
TRBV12-3/TRBV12-4	TRBD2	-	TRBJ2-3	CASSPRWGGGNTDTQYF	TGTGCCAGCAGTCCCCGTTGGGGCGGGGGGAACACAGATACGCAGTATTTT
TRBV2	-	many	TRBJ2-2	CASIGGSNTGELFF	TGTGCCAGCATCGGGGGATCGAACACCGGGGAGCTGTTTTTT
TRBV12-3/TRBV12-4	TRBD2	few	TRBJ2-1	CASSWTSGGFYNEQFF	TGTGCCAGCAGTTGGACTAGCGGGGGGTTCTACAATGAGCAGTTCTTC
TRBV7-2	-	-	TRBJ2-1	CASSYLHGAYNNEQFF	TGTGCCAGCAGCTACCTCCACGGAGCCTACAACAATGAGCAGTTCTTC
TRBV9	-	few	TRBJ2-1	CASSVQGGKGNEQFF	TGTGCCAGCAGCGTACAAGGGGGAAAAGGAAATGAGCAGTTCTTC
TRBV20-1	-	-	TRBJ2-7	CSAKLPSGLEQYF	TGCAGTGCCAAACTGCCCTCAGGGCTCGAGCAGTACTTC
TRBV5-1	-	many	TRBJ2-1	CASSLGDEYNEQFF	TGCGCCAGCAGCTTGGGGGACGAGTACAATGAGCAGTTCTTC
TRBV7-2	-	-	TRBJ2-4	CASSPLGRNIQYF	TGTGCCAGCAGCCCCCTAGGCAGAAACATTCAGTACTTC
TRBV6-1	TRBD1	-	TRBJ1-2	CAGRQGPYGYTF	TGTGCCGGGAGACAGGGACCATATGGCTACACCTTC
TRBV20-1	TRBD2	-	TRBJ2-7	CSASGRAYEQYF	TGCAGTGCTAGCGGGAGGGCCTACGAGCAGTACTTC
TRBV29-1	-	many	TRBJ2-1	CSVETWATYNEQFF	TGCAGCGTTGAAACTTGGGCAACCTACAATGAGCAGTTCTTC
TRBV5-1	TRBD1	few	TRBJ2-7	CASRMGQDGGEQYF	TGCGCCAGCAGGATGGGACAGGACGGGGGCGAGCAGTACTTC
TRBV29-1	TRBD1	few	TRBJ2-3	CSGRDRGVTQYF	TGCAGCGGCCGGGACAGGGGGGTTACGCAGTATTTT
TRBV20-1	-	few	TRBJ1-2	CSAADGPAWGYTF	TGCAGTGCTGCAGACGGCCCAGCTTGGGGCTACACCTTC
TRBV5-4	-	-	TRBJ2-5	CASSLVGTKETQYF	TGTGCCAGCAGCTTAGTAGGGACCAAAGAGACCCAGTACTTC
TRBV24-1	-	-	TRBJ2-3	CATSDTRRADTQYF	TGTGCCACCAGTGATACCCGTCGGGCAGATACGCAGTATTTT
TRBV5-5	TRBD2	few	TRBJ2-7	CASSPVASGASYEQYF	TGTGCCAGCAGCCCGGTAGCTAGCGGGGCCTCCTACGAGCAGTACTTC
TRBV28	TRBD2	-	TRBJ2-7	CASSFSASGFYEQYF	TGTGCCAGCAGTTTCTCGGCTAGCGGTTTCTACGAGCAGTACTTC
TRBV14	-	many	TRBJ1-1	CASSQASRTVLKAFF	TGTGCCAGCAGCCAGGCCTCGCGGACAGTTCTAAAAGCTTTCTTT
TRBV20-1	TRBD2	-	TRBJ2-7	CSARVRTSGSTYEQYF	TGCAGTGCTAGAGTTCGGACTAGCGGGAGTACATACGAGCAGTACTTC
TRBV19	-	-	TRBJ2-4	CASTLMGGAKNIQYF	TGTGCCAGTACCCTAATGGGAGGAGCCAAAAACATTCAGTACTTC
TRBV7-3	TRBD2	-	TRBJ2-3	CASSYQRGRTDTQYF	TGTGCCAGCAGTTACCAGCGGGGGCGCACAGATACGCAGTATTTT
TRBV3-1	-	-	TRBJ2-5	CASSRWWETQYF	TGTGCCAGCAGTCGATGGTGGGAGACCCAGTACTTC
TRBV10-3	TRBD2	few	TRBJ2-1	CAISGGAAIEQFF	TGTGCCATCAGCGGGGGGGCGGCTATTGAGCAGTTCTTC
TRBV20-1	-	-	TRBJ1-1	CSARSGLNTEAFF	TGCAGTGCTAGATCCGGGTTAAACACTGAAGCTTTCTTT
TRBV11-1	-	few	TRBJ2-3	CASSSDLYTDTQYF	TGTGCCAGCAGCTCTGACCTCTACACAGATACGCAGTATTTT
TRBV6-4	-	-	TRBJ2-1	CASSEQKYNEQFF	TGTGCCAGCAGTGAACAGAAATACAATGAGCAGTTCTTC
TRBV10-3	-	-	TRBJ2-7	CAISEGTTKIGQYF	TGTGCCATCAGTGAGGGGACAACTAAAATCGGGCAGTACTTC
TRBV24-1	TRBD2	few	TRBJ2-2	CATSGSGRATGELFF	TGTGCCACCAGCGGTAGCGGGAGGGCCACCGGGGAGCTGTTTTTT
TRBV29-1	-	many	TRBJ2-7	CSVRNTYEQYF	TGCAGCGTTCGAAACACCTACGAGCAGTACTTC
TRBV27	-	-	TRBJ2-3	CASTLMAGNTQYF	TGTGCCAGCACCTTAATGGCCGGGAATACGCAGTATTTT
TRBV12-3/TRBV12-4	-	few	TRBJ1-1	CASSFGGTGTEAFF	TGTGCCAGCAGTTTCGGAGGCACGGGCACTGAAGCTTTCTTT
TRBV12-3/TRBV12-4	-	few	TRBJ1-5	CASRQDGYQPQHF	TGTGCCAGCAGACAAGACGGCTATCAGCCCCAGCATTTT
TRBV20-1	-	-	TRBJ1-3	CSATARGSGNTIYF	TGCAGTGCCACGGCCAGGGGCTCTGGAAACACCATATATTTT
TRBV4-1	-	-	TRBJ1-4	CASSQDRLLNEKLFF	TGCGCCAGCAGCCAAGATAGACTGTTGAATGAAAAACTGTTTTTT
TRBV20-1	TRBD1	-	TRBJ2-7	CSASPRQGARAEQYF	TGCAGTGCTAGCCCACGACAGGGGGCAAGGGCCGAGCAGTACTTC
TRBV20-1	TRBD1	few	TRBJ2-5	CSAGQGKETQYF	TGCAGTGCTGGACAGGGAAAAGAGACCCAGTACTTC
TRBV14	-	-	TRBJ2-2	CASSPLDRTWELFF	TGTGCCAGCAGCCCCCTCGACAGGACCTGGGAGCTGTTTTTT
TRBV20-1	-	many	TRBJ2-7	CSALRRDNYEQYF	TGCAGTGCTCTCCGCCGGGACAACTACGAGCAGTACTTC
TRBV10-3	-	few	TRBJ1-2	CAIRPPGDPNGYTF	TGTGCCATCAGACCTCCAGGGGACCCTAATGGCTACACCTTC
TRBV21-1	-	-	TRBJ2-1	CASSKEGTGLNEQFF	TGTGCCAGCAGCAAAGAAGGGACAGGGTTGAATGAGCAGTTCTTC
TRBV7-2	-	-	TRBJ1-1	CASKKAHGGTTEAFF	TGTGCCAGCAAAAAGGCCCACGGAGGGACCACTGAAGCTTTCTTT
TRBV7-2	-	-	TRBJ1-5	CASSLYRDSNQPQHF	TGTGCCAGCAGCCTTTACAGGGATAGCAATCAGCCCCAGCATTTT
TRBV6-1	-	-	TRBJ1-5	CASSEVPNSNQPQHF	TGTGCCAGCAGTGAAGTGCCGAATAGCAATCAGCCCCAGCATTTT
TRBV20-1	-	many	TRBJ2-1	CSARKGGRTANEQFF	TGCAGTGCTCGCAAAGGAGGCAGGACGGCGAATGAGCAGTTCTTC
TRBV28	-	-	TRBJ2-6	CASRAGRSGANVLTF	TGTGCCAGCAGGGCAGGGAGATCTGGGGCCAACGTCCTGACTTTC
TRBV30	-	few	TRBJ1-1	CAWRTQGNTEAFF	TGTGCCTGGAGGACCCAGGGAAACACTGAAGCTTTCTTT
TRBV5-1	-	few	TRBJ2-2	CASSLRVNTGELFF	TGCGCCAGCAGCTTGAGGGTGAACACCGGGGAGCTGTTTTTT
TRBV5-1	TRBD1	-	TRBJ2-7	CASSPSGQGRSEQYF	TGCGCCAGCAGCCCCTCCGGACAGGGAAGGAGCGAGCAGTACTTC
TRBV20-1	TRBD2	many	TRBJ2-1	CRAGTSGGRQFF	TGCAGAGCCGGGACTAGCGGAGGCCGGCAGTTCTTC
TRBV9	-	-	TRBJ2-7	CASSVGVGASYEQYF	TGTGCCAGCAGCGTAGGGGTGGGAGCCAGCTACGAGCAGTACTTC
TRBV7-2	-	-	TRBJ2-5	CASSPMGGAETQYF	TGTGCCAGCAGCCCAATGGGCGGCGCGGAGACCCAGTACTTC
TRBV5-1	-	many	TRBJ2-7	CASSLTRGEQYF	TGCGCCAGCAGCCTAACCAGGGGCGAGCAGTACTTC
TRBV28	-	-	TRBJ2-7	CASSSPEAGKRPYEQYF	TGTGCCAGCAGTTCCCCGGAGGCGGGAAAGCGTCCCTACGAGCAGTACTTC
TRBV10-2	-	few	TRBJ1-1	CASSEMGRGGTEAFF	TGCGCCAGCAGTGAGATGGGGCGCGGGGGGACTGAAGCTTTCTTT